The source of this T cell receptor (beta chain) is a study of T cell repertoires in cytomegalovirus infection (dated by TCRdb to the late 2010s). With respect to the entire study: Recently identified HLA-C-restricted CMV epitopes, whose presentation resists viral immunomodulation, were targeted by peptide stimulations together with well-studied HLA-B-restricted epitopes. Donor HLA type was relevant to the analysis, as public TCR beta signatures indicated carriage of CMV infection together with the matching HLA type. The full study reports these points: The ex vivo response was dominated by HLA-C-restricted CMV-specific TCR beta clonotypes, which also provided the single most frequent clonotype in two of eight donors. Carriers of CMV infection plus the relevant HLA type were discriminated by the cumulative frequency of public TCR beta family members in the study cohort and in an independent approximately 340-donor cohort.

On this clonotype: No antigen is known for it. Base quality data are lacking; no much larger clone is found one base away.

V gives up 7 bases and J gives up 4 bases, and the segment between their germline ends measures 19 bases. The germline V gene encodes CDR1 SEHNR and CDR2 FQNEAQ (reference sequence). The CDR3 contains 15 residues, cysteine and phenylalanine counted. Only CDR3 DNA is held: 45 bases, read in frame from base 1. The treatment or condition label, read with the paper, signifies: in vitro stimulation with specific CMV peptide epitopes to enrich CMV-specific T cells. Sequencer: Illumina HiSeq 1500. TCRdb took the public reads, trimmed them with fastp at Q25, ran MiXCR for clone calling and kept in-frame beta chains. Records with the same CDR3 protein are collapsed into one entry carrying the most frequent genes and DNA. A total of tens of thousands of distinct CDR3 sequences appear in this sample, roughly two fifths of them only once. Roughly 94% of the sample lies in the top ten.

The specimen comprised CD8+ T cells from cultured PBMCs, sampled from culture after CMV antigen stimulation. This sequence originates from a human donor in good health (CMV status not recorded). Some clones in this sample may be carry-over from other donors' samples. The receptor chain draws on TRBV7-9 and TRBJ2-5; the D gene is possibly TRBD1 or TRBD2, with 6 bases matching each. The base sequence is TGTGCCAGCATCCCAATCGGGGGCTATAGAGAGACCCAGTACTTC. It translates to CASIPIGGYRETQYF.